This T cell receptor beta chain stems from a study of blood T cell repertoires in COVID-19. Looking at the study overall: COVID-19 samples, acute and convalescent, were from the United States, Italy and Spain.

Clones were sequenced by immunoSEQ multiplex PCR, and TCRdb holds only the in-frame ones, with some missing. The repertoire holds more than 250,000 clones, with around 88% as singletons. The TCR was taken from a woman between 40 and 50 years old who had recovered from COVID-19. The material sequenced was PBMCs or T cells enriched from blood (not recorded which).

For the CDR3, the DNA is TGTGCCAGCAGCCGAAAAAACTTGAACTATGGCTACACCTTC. Protein product: CASSRKNLNYGYTF. The chain has TRBV28 and TRBJ1-2; D not resolved. The ends were cut back, 6 bases at V and 2 bases at J, with 13 bases in the middle. Germline CDR1 and CDR2: MDHEN and SYDVKM. There are 14 residues in the CDR3.